This T cell receptor beta chain appears in the sequencing data of a study of response to subunit inactivated influenza vaccine. Comments on this clonotype: This may come from a read error, since a much larger clone is one base off.

TCRdb reanalysed the RT-PCR reads using MiXCR and keeps one entry per CDR3 protein. The sample consists of approximately 570,000 distinct CDR3 sequences, 7.6% of them appearing once. The CDR3 loop spans 16 amino acids. Germline V gene lookup returns CDR1 MNHEY and CDR2 SVGEGT. The rearrangement links TRBV6-2 or TRBV6-3 to TRBJ2-6; D is ambiguous. This sample comprised PBMCs from blood, obtained around 2 years after vaccination. The clonotype originates from a man aged 45-69 years who received an inactivated influenza vaccine. The DNA of the CDR3 is TGTGCCAGCTGTTACTCTCCCCGGTTGGGGGCCAACGTCCTGACTTTC. This translates into CASCYSPRLGANVLTF.